The subject of this entry is one TCR beta chain. It lacks a known antigen. Base qualities are not recorded, but no much larger clone differs from it by a single base. These data belong to a study of CD8+ T cells in alopecia areata (dated by TCRdb to the late 2010s). In terms of the full investigation: The treated patients, all with moderate-to-severe alopecia areata, were enrolled in an open-label pilot trial of oral tofacitinib given at 5 to 10 mg twice daily. Patients stayed on tofacitinib for 6 to 18 months and then had 6 months of follow-up off drug so that delayed response and recurrence could be assessed. To study T cell clonal expansion in alopecia areata, the researchers applied high-throughput TCRbeta sequencing to both the C3H/HeJ mouse model and human patients. Scalp tissue and sorted CD4+ and CD8+ peripheral blood T cells from patchy and totalis/universalis alopecia areata patients and from healthy controls were covered by human TCRbeta sequencing. Biopsies were taken from tofacitinib-treated patients at baseline and again at 4 and 24 weeks into treatment, and several of those patients also had a later scalp biopsy. Scalp clonality was compared among normal scalp (n=4), patchy alopecia areata scalp (n=8), and alopecia totalis/universalis scalp (n=8). RNA came from the PAXgene miRNA kit for fixed scalp, the miRNeasy kit for PBMCs, and the RNeasy kit for mouse skin. TCRbeta CDR3 regions were amplified by immunoSEQ multiplex PCR using 35 Vbeta forward and 13 Jbeta reverse primers.

Library method: the immunoSEQ multiplex PCR assay. To provide template for TCR sequencing, every sample had RNA extracted and reverse transcribed into cDNA. First-strand cDNA was synthesized using SuperScript III with a 2:1 mix of oligo-dT and random hexamers. A synthetic immune receptor repertoire was used to assess amplification bias, and residual bias was removed computationally. The study's own analysis went as follows. After raw reads were preprocessed to remove errors, the CDR3 was defined following IMGT conventions as running from the conserved cysteine to phenylalanine. Clonality was computed by normalizing Shannon entropy by log2 of the number of productive unique TCRs and subtracting the result from 1. Whether each scalp clone was CD4 or CD8 was inferred by checking scalp TCRbeta sequences against the CD4 and CD8 repertoires from sorted blood. Here the immuneACCESS table is served through TCRdb, limited to in-frame sequences with V and J called. Missing clones are a known gap in these copies; in checked studies unresolved V genes cover under half, and the rest lacks a known reason. The V and J calls and clone size are taken from that table; D and trimming were inferred from the DNA. This sample lists more than 95,000 clones; roughly 41% were detected once. Around 1.5% of the sample goes to the ten largest clones.

Overall study results and their limits: Shared TCR sequences between patients were less evident than in mice, which may be partly attributable to HLA diversity in the patient population. Unlike mouse skin, where gammadelta T cells dominate, normal human skin contains resident alphabeta T cells that get sequenced too, which complicates analysis of the scalp TCR repertoire. Higher clonality and more expanded CD8+ clones were observed in lesional scalp than in normal scalp, particularly in alopecia totalis/universalis, a finding suggestive of antigenic drive.

The CDR3 starts with the cysteine, ends with the phenylalanine, and has 11 residues. The kept DNA is CDR3 alone, 33 bases in frame from the first base. Sequences SGHNT (CDR1) and YYREEE (CDR2) are obtained from the germline V gene (reference sequence). From V the trimming removes 5 bases and from J it removes 11 bases, while the gene matches leave 2 bases of the junction unaccounted for. From alopecia areata patients, peripheral blood was collected along with lesional scalp punch biopsies. PBMCs were isolated by density centrifugation and stained for CD3, CD4 and CD8, and CD4+ and CD8+ T cells were sorted on a FACSAria.

This TCR came from a human donor with alopecia areata. This sequence uses TRBV5-4 and TRBJ2-3; 10 central bases correspond to TRBD2. The sequencing input was CD4+ T cells sorted from blood. The CDR3 region: CASSLAGEQYF. The DNA is TGTGCCAGCAGTCTAGCGGGAGAGCAGTATTTT.